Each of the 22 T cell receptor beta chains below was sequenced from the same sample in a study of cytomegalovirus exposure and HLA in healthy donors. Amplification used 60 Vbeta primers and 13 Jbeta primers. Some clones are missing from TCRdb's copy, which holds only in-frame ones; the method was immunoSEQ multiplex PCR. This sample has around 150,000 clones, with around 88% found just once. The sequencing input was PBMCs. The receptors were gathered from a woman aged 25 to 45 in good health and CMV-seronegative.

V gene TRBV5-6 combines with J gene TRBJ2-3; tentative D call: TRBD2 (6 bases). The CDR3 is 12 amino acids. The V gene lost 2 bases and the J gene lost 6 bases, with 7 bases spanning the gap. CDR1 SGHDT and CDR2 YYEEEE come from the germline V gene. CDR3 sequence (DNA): TGTGCCAGCAGCTTAAGCGGGGATACGCAGTATTTT. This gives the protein CASSLSGDTQYF.

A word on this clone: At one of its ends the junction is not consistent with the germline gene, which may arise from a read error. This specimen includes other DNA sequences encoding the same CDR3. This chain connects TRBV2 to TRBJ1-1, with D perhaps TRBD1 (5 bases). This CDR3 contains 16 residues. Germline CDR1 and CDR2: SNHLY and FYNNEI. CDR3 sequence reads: CASSDWAAVMDTEAFF. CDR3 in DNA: TGTGCCAGCAGTGATTGGGCAGCCGTTATGGACACTGAGGCTTTCTTT.

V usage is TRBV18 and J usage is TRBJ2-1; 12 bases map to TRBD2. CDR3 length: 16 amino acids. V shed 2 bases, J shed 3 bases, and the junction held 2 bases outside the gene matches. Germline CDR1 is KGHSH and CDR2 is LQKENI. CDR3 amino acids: CASSPRTSGNYNEQFF. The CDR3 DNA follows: TGTGCCAGCTCACCAAGGACTAGCGGGAACTACAATGAGCAGTTCTTC.

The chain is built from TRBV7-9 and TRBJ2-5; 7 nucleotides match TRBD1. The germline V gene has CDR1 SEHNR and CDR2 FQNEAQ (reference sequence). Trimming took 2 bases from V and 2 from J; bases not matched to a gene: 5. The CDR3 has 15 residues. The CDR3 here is CASSLSRTGQETQYF. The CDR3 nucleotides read TGTGCCAGCAGCTTAAGTAGGACAGGACAAGAGACCCAGTACTTC.

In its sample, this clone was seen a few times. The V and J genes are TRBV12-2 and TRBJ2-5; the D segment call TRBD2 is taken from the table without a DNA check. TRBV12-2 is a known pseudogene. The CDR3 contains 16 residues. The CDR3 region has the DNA TGTGCAAGTCGCTCCCGACTAGCGGGGAAGAGAGAGACCCAGTACTTC. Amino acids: CASRSRLAGKRETQYF.

In nucleotides, the CDR3 is TGTGCCAGCAGACCACCTCGACTAGCCGGGTTGGAGACCCAGTACTTC. Its translation is CASRPPRLAGLETQYF. This chain uses TRBV7-2 with TRBJ2-5, with 7 positions matching TRBD2. The J segment lost 5 bases and the V segment lost 6 bases, leaving 15 bases of the junction unmatched. The length of the CDR3 is 16 residues. Germline V lookup: CDR1 SGHTA, CDR2 FQGNSA. The whole variable domain, remainder taken from reference TRBV7-2 and TRBJ2-5, is GAGVSQSPSNKVTEKGKDVELRCDPISGHTALYWYRQSLGQGLEFLIYFQGNSAPDKSGLPSDRFSAERTGGSVSTLTIQRTQQEDSAVYLCASRPPRLAGLETQYFGPGTRLLVL.

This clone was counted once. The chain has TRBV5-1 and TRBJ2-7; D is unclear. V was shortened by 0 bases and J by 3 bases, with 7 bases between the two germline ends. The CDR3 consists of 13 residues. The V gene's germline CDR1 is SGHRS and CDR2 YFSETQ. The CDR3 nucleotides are TGCGCCAGCAGCTTGGGACTTCTCTACGAGCAGTACTTC. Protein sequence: CASSLGLLYEQYF.

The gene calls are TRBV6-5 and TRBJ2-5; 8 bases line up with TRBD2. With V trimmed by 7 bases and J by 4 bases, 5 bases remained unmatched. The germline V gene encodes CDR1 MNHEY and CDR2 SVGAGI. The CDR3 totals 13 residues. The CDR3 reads CASTLSGGETQYF. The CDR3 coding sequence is TGTGCCAGCACCTTAAGCGGGGGAGAGACCCAGTACTTC.

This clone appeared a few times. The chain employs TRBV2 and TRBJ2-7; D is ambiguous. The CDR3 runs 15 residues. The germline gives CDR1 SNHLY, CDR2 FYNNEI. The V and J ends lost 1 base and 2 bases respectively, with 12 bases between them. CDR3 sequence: CASSEGPTATYEQYF. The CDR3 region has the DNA TGTGCCAGCAGTGAAGGTCCTACCGCCACCTACGAGCAGTACTTC.

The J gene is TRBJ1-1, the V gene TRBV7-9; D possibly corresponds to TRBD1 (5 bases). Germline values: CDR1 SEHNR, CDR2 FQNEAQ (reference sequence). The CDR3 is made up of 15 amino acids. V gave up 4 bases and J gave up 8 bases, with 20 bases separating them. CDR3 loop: CASSYGQLKTSEAFF. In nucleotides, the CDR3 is TGTGCCAGCAGCTACGGACAACTGAAAACGTCAGAAGCTTTCTTT.

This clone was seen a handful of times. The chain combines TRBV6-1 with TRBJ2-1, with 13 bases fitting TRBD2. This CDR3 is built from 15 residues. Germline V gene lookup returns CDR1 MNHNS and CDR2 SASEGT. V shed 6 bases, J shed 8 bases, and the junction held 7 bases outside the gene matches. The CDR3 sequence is CASRATSGRAHEQFF. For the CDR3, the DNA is TGTGCCAGCAGAGCCACTAGCGGGAGGGCCCATGAGCAGTTCTTC.

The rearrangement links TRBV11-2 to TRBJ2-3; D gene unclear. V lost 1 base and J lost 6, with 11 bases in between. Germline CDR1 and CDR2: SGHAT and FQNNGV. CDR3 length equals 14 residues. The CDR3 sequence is CASSLGHTGDTQYF. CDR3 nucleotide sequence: TGTGCCAGCAGCTTAGGGCACACCGGGGATACGCAGTATTTT.

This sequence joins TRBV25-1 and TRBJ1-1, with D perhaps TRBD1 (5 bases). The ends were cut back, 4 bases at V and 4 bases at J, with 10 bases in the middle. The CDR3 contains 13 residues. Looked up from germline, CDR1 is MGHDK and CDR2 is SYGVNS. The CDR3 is CASSVQGFTEAFF. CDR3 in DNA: TGTGCCAGCAGTGTCCAGGGATTCACTGAAGCTTTCTTT.

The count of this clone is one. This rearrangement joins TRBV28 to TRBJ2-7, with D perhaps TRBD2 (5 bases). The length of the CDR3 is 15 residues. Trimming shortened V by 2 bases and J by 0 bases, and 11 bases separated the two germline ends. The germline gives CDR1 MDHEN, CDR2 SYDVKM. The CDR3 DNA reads TGTGCCAGCAGTTTAGGCGGGTCCCGCTCCTACGAGCAGTACTTC. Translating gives CASSLGGSRSYEQYF.

The CDR3 loop is CASSSSGRYEQYF. The CDR3 nucleotides are TGTGCCAGCAGCTCAAGCGGGAGGTACGAGCAGTACTTC. The rearrangement uses TRBV5-4 and TRBJ2-5, with 9 nucleotides matching TRBD2. The closer fit of TRBJ2-7 to the DNA end suggests the J call may be wrong. Germline assignment: CDR1 SGHNT and CDR2 YYREEE (reference sequence). This CDR3 contains 13 residues.

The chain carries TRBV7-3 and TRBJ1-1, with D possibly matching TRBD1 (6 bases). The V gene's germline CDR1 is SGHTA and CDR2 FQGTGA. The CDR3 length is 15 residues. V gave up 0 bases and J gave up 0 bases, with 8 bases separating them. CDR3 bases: TGTGCCAGCAGCTTAACAGGGGGACTGAACACTGAAGCTTTCTTT. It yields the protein CASSLTGGLNTEAFF. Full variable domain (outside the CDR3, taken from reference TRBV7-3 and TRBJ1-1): GAGVSQTPSNKVTEKGKYVELRCDPISGHTALYWYRQSLGQGPEFLIYFQGTGAADDSGLPNDRFFAVRPEGSVSTLKIQRTERGDSAVYLCASSLTGGLNTEAFFGQGTRLTVV.

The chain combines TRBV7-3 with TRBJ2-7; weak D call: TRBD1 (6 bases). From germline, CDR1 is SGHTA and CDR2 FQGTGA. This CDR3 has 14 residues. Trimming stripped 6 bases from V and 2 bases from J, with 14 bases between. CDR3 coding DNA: TGTGCCAGCAGGGGGACAAATCAAGCCTACGAGCAGTACTTC. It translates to CASRGTNQAYEQYF.

The CDR3, as DNA: TGTGCCAGCACCCCCCTAGCGGGGGGCCCCGGGGAGCTGTTTTTT. This codes for CASTPLAGGPGELFF. The V gene is TRBV7-2, the J gene TRBJ2-2; TRBD2 matches 11 bases. Germline loops: CDR1 SGHTA, CDR2 FQGNSA. This CDR3 is built from 15 residues. Losses at the gene ends were 7 bases for V and 6 bases for J; bases not matched to a gene: 7.

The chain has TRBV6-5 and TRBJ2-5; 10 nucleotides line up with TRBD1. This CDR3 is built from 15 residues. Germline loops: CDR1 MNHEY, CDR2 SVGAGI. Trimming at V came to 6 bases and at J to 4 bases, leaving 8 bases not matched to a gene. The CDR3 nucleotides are TGTGCCAGCAGACTTAGACAGGGGGCTCTAGAGACCCAGTACTTC. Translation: CASRLRQGALETQYF.

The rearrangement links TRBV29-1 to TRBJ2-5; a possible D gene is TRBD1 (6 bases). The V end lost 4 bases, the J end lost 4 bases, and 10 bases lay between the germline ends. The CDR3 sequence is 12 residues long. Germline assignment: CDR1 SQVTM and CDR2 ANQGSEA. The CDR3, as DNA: TGCAGCGTTGTTTCCAGGGGAGAGACCCAGTACTTC. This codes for CSVVSRGETQYF.

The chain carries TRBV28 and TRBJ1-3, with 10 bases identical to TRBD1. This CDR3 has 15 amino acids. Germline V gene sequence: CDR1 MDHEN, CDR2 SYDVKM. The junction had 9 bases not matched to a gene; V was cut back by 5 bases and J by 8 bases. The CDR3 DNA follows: TGTGCCAGCAGTCCCGGGACAGGGGAGGGAGACACCATATATTTT. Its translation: CASSPGTGEGDTIYF.

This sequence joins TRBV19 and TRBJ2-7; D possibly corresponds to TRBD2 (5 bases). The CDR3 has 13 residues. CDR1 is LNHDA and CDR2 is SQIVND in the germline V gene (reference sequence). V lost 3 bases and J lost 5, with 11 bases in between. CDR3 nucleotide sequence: TGTGCCAGTAGTATCCCCGGGAAAAACGAGCAGTACTTC. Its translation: CASSIPGKNEQYF.